A selection of T cell receptor beta chains follows, all from one sample in a study of shared clonotypes between healthy human individuals. Clones were read by immunoSEQ multiplex PCR, and TCRdb kept only the in-frame ones, dropping some. The table lists just over 2,000,000 clones, about 95% of them singletons, with 0.85% to 1.2% in the top ten. The sequenced sample consisted of naive CD8+ T cells sorted from blood. The receptors were sampled from a man aged 18 to 29 in good health. Both conserved end residues are part of each CDR3. A D gene is named only where the DNA matches it firmly. Some rows have no size entry. The others give once, few or many, or a class for an expanded clone.

d_gene	v_gene	j_gene	abundance	CDR3aa	CDR3nt
.	TRBV2	TRBJ1-5	.	CASKDGPSNQPQHF	TGTGCCAGCAAGGACGGACCTAGCAATCAGCCCCAGCATTTT
.	TRBV9	TRBJ2-7	once	CASSSEGGSYEQYF	TGTGCCAGCAGCTCCGAGGGGGGTTCCTACGAGCAGTACTTC
.	TRBV10-3	TRBJ2-1	.	CAISEGGAPLRSSYNEQFF	TGTGCCATCAGTGAGGGGGGGGCACCCCTTAGGAGCTCCTACAATGAGCAGTTCTTC
.	TRBV4-1	TRBJ2-7	.	CASSQVVSYEQYF	TGCGCCAGCAGCCAAGTTGTGAGCTACGAGCAGTACTTC
TRBD1	TRBV4-1	TRBJ2-6	.	CASSTTGGSGANVLTF	TGCGCCAGCAGCACGACAGGGGGCTCTGGGGCCAACGTCCTGACTTTC
.	TRBV28	TRBJ2-2	.	CASRIPTGNTGELFF	TGTGCCAGCCGCATACCGACGGGGAACACCGGGGAGCTGTTTTTT
TRBD1	TRBV5-1	TRBJ1-1	.	CASSQRQGVNTEAFF	TGCGCCAGCAGCCAAAGACAGGGGGTCAACACTGAAGCTTTCTTT
TRBD2	TRBV7-9	TRBJ2-1	once	CASSSPLGSGGPYNEQFF	TGTGCCAGCAGCTCGCCCCTCGGTAGCGGGGGCCCCTACAATGAGCAGTTCTTC
TRBD1	TRBV5-4	TRBJ2-7	.	CASSPDRAAYEQYF	TGTGCCAGCAGCCCGGACAGGGCCGCCTACGAGCAGTACTTC
TRBD2	TRBV5-1	TRBJ2-1	.	CASSLEGGINEQFF	TGCGCCAGCAGCTTGGAGGGAGGGATCAATGAGCAGTTCTTC
.	TRBV5-6	TRBJ1-1	.	CASSSFVRTPNTEAFF	TGTGCCAGCAGCTCTTTCGTCCGGACACCGAACACTGAAGCTTTCTTT
.	TRBV5-4	TRBJ1-1	.	CASRPDGRGNTEAFF	TGTGCCAGCCGCCCCGACGGGCGGGGGAACACTGAAGCTTTCTTT
TRBD2	TRBV5-6	TRBJ2-5	.	CASSLYPLAEETQYF	TGTGCCAGCAGCTTGTATCCGCTAGCGGAAGAGACCCAGTACTTC
TRBD1	TRBV27	TRBJ2-7	.	CASSWTGGGYEQYF	TGTGCCAGCAGCTGGACAGGGGGAGGGTACGAGCAGTACTTC
.	TRBV12-2	TRBJ2-7	.	CASRLVTYEQYF	TGTGCAAGTCGCTTAGTAACCTACGAGCAGTACTTC
TRBD1	TRBV29-1	TRBJ2-7	.	CSVAGTGGYEQYF	TGCAGCGTAGCCGGGACAGGGGGCTACGAGCAGTACTTC
TRBD1	TRBV7-9	TRBJ2-7	.	CASSFGTGPYEQYF	TGTGCCAGCAGCTTCGGGACAGGACCCTACGAGCAGTACTTC
TRBD2	TRBV11-2	TRBJ2-1	.	CASSYLIAGGPENEQFF	TGTGCCAGCAGCTACCTAATAGCGGGGGGGCCTGAGAATGAGCAGTTCTTC
TRBD1	TRBV27	TRBJ1-1	.	CASSPKGQPNTEAFF	TGTGCCAGCAGTCCGAAGGGACAGCCTAACACTGAAGCTTTCTTT
TRBD1	TRBV7-9	TRBJ2-7	.	CASSPNRDSSYEQYF	TGTGCCAGCAGCCCCAACCGGGACAGCTCCTACGAGCAGTACTTC
TRBD2	TRBV27	TRBJ2-3	.	CASSLSGPWTSGDTQYF	TGTGCCAGCAGTTTATCGGGCCCCTGGACTAGCGGAGATACGCAGTATTTT
.	TRBV4-1	TRBJ2-7	.	CASSQGSSLDSYEQYF	TGCGCCAGCAGCCAAGGGTCCAGCTTAGACTCCTACGAGCAGTACTTC